Here is one T cell receptor (beta chain) with its context. Its specificity is unknown. This CDR3 contains 15 residues. Per the germline V gene, CDR1 is SNHLY and CDR2 is FYNNEI. With V trimmed by 6 bases and J by 1 base, 7 bases remained unmatched. The source of the sample is a study of blood T cell dynamics during melanoma immunotherapy. Measured with immunoSEQ multiplex PCR; TCRdb has only the in-frame clones, and not every one. The sample yields around 10,000 clones, around four fifths seen once. The time point was: pre-treatment baseline. Study-level findings and limits: At W3, later disease-control patients showed bifurcated PBMC repertoire changes, unlike progressors.

The sequence came from a human donor with melanoma. The rearrangement links TRBV2 to TRBJ2-3; 7 nucleotides align to TRBD2. This specimen consisted of blood, obtained from a patient treated with checkpoint blockade. The chain's CDR3 is CASRTLAVRTDTQYF. The CDR3 DNA follows: TGTGCCAGCAGGACCCTAGCGGTCCGCACAGATACGCAGTATTTT.